This section outlines one T cell receptor beta chain sequence together with its context. Its matching antigen is unknown. The data originate from a study of cytomegalovirus exposure and HLA in healthy donors. Study-level results: Cytomegalovirus status was reportedly diagnosed by the classifier with high specificity and sensitivity.

V lost 6 bases, J lost 1 base, and 15 bases stayed unmatched. This CDR3 comprises 19 residues. Per germline, CDR1 KGHSH and CDR2 LQKENI. The PCR was carried out with 60 Vbeta primers and 13 Jbeta primers. Clones were read by immunoSEQ multiplex PCR, and TCRdb kept only the in-frame ones, dropping some. The sample records 150,000 to 190,000 clones, around 75% being singletons. This sequence joins TRBV18 and TRBJ1-3; 10 bases match TRBD1. The TCR comes from a man aged 18 to 29 in good health and CMV-seronegative. The specimen was PBMCs. CDR3 in DNA: TGTGCCAGCTCGCCCCCGGGACAGGGGATCCGCGCTTCTGGAAACACCATATATTTT. Its translation: CASSPPGQGIRASGNTIYF.